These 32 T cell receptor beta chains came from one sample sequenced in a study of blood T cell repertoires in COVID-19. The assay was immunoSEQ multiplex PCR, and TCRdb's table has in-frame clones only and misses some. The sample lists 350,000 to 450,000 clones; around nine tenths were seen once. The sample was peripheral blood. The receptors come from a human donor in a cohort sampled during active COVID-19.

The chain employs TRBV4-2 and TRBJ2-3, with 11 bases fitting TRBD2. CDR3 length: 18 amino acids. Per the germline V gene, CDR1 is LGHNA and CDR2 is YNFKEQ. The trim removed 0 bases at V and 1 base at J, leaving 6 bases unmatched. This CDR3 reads CASSQELAGGPGTDTQYF. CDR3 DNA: TGTGCCAGCAGCCAAGAGTTAGCGGGGGGGCCGGGCACAGATACGCAGTATTTT.

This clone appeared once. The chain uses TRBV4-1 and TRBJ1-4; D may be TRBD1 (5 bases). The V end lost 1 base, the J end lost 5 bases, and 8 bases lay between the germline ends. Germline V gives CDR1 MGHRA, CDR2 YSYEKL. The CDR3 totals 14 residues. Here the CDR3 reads CASSQAGLNEKLFF. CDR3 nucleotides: TGCGCCAGCAGCCAAGCAGGGTTAAATGAAAAACTGTTTTTT.

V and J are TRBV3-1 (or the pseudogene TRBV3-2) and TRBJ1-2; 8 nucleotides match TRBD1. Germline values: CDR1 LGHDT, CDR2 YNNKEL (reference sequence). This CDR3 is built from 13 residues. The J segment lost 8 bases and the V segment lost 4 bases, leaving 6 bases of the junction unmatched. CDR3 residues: CASSLAGGRGYTF. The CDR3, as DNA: TGTGCCAGCAGCCTCGCAGGGGGCAGAGGCTACACCTTC.

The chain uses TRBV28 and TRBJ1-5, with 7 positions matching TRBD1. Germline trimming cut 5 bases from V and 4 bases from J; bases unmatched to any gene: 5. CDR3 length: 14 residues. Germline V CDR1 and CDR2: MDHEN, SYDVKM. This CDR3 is CASSPRQGNQPQHF. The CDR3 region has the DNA TGTGCCAGCAGTCCACGACAGGGAAATCAGCCCCAGCATTTT.

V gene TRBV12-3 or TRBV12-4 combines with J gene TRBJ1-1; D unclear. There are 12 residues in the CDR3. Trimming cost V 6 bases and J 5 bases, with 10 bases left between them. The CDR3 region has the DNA TGTGCCAGCAGCAATCACTGGACTGAAGCTTTCTTT. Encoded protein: CASSNHWTEAFF.

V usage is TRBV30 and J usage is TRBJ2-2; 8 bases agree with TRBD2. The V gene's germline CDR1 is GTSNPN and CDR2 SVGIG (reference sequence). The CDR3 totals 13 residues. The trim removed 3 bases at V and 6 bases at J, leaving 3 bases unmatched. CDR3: CAWSGGAAGELFF. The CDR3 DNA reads TGTGCCTGGAGCGGGGGGGCCGCCGGGGAGCTGTTTTTT. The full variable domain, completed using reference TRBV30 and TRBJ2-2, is SQTIHQWPATLVQPVGSPLSLECTVEGTSNPNLYWYRQAAGRGLQLLFYSVGIGQISSEVPQNLSASRPQDRQFILSSKKLLLSDSGFYLCAWSGGAAGELFFGEGSRLTVL.

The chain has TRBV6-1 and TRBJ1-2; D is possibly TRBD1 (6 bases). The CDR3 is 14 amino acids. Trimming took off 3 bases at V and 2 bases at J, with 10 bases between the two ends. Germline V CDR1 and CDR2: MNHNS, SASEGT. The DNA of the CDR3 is TGTGCCAGCAGTGAGGCGGGGGCGAACTATGGCTACACCTTC. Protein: CASSEAGANYGYTF.

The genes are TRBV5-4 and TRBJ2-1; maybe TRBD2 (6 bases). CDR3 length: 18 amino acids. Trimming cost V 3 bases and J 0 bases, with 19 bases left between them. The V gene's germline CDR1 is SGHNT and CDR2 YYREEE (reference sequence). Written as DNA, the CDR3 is TGTGCCAGCAGCTCGGGATTACTAGCACCAAGCTCCTACAATGAGCAGTTCTTC. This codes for CASSSGLLAPSSYNEQFF. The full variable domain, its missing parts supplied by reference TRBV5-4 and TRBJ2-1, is ETGVTQSPTHLIKTRGQQVTLRCSSQSGHNTVSWYQQALGQGPQFIFQYYREEENGRGNFPPRFSGLQFPNYSSELNVNALELDDSALYLCASSSGLLAPSSYNEQFFGPGTRLTVL.

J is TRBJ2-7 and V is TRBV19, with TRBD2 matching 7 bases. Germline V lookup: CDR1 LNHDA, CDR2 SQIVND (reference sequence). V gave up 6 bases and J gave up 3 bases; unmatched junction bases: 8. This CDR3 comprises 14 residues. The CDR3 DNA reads TGTGCCAGTAGCACTAGGGAGGGGAACTACGAGCAGTACTTC. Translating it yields CASSTREGNYEQYF.

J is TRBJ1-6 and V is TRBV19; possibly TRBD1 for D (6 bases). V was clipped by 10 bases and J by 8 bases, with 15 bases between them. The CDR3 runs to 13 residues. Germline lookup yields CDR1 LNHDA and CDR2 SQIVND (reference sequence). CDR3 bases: TGTGCCACGTCTGGACAGACATATTCACCCCTCCACTTT. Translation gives CATSGQTYSPLHF.

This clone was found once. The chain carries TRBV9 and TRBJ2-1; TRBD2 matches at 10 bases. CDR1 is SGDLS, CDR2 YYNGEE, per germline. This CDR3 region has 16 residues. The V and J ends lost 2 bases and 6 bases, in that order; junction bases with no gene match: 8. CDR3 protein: CASSVSGLAASNEQFF. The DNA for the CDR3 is TGTGCCAGCAGCGTTTCCGGACTAGCGGCATCCAATGAGCAGTTCTTC. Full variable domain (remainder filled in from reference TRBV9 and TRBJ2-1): DSGVTQTPKHLITATGQRVTLRCSPRSGDLSVYWYQQSLDQGLQFLIQYYNGEERAKGNILERFSAQQFPDLHSELNLSSLELGDSALYFCASSVSGLAASNEQFFGPGTRLTVL.

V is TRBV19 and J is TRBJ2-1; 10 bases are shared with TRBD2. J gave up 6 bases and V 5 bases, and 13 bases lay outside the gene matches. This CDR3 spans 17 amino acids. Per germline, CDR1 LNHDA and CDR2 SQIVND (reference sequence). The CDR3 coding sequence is TGTGCCAGTAGTCTCGGAGGGAAGCGGGAGGGCCGCAATGAGCAGTTCTTC. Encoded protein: CASSLGGKREGRNEQFF.

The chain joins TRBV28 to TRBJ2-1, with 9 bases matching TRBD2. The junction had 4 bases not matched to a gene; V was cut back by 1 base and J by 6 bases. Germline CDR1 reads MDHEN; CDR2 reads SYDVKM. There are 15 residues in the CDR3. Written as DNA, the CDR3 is TGTGCCAGCAGTTTATTCGGACTAGCGATCAATGAGCAGTTCTTC. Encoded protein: CASSLFGLAINEQFF.

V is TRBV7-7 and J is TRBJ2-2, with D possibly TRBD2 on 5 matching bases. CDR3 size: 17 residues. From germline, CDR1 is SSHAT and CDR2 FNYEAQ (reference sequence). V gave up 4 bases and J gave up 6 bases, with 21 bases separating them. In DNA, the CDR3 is TGTGCCAGCAGCTCCACCTCCCGGGGAGAGGTATCCGGGGAGCTGTTTTTT. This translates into CASSSTSRGEVSGELFF.

The CDR3 DNA reads TGTGCCAGCTCACCACCCGTTGGCAGGGAATCCGAGCAGTACTTC. Protein product: CASSPPVGRESEQYF. The chain employs TRBV18 and TRBJ2-7; tentatively, D is TRBD1 (5 bases). Germline V lookup: CDR1 KGHSH, CDR2 LQKENI. CDR3 length equals 15 residues. The V end was cut by 0 bases, the J end by 6 bases, with 15 bases between. The full variable domain, completed using reference TRBV18 and TRBJ2-7, is NAGVMQNPRHLVRRRGQEARLRCSPMKGHSHVYWYRQLPEEGLKFMVYLQKENIIDESGMPKERFSAEFPKEGPSILRIQQVVRGDSAAYFCASSPPVGRESEQYFGPGTRLTVT.

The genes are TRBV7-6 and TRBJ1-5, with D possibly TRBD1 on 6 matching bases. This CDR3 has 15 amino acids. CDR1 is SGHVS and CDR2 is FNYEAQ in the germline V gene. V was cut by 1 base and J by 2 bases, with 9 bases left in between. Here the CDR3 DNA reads TGTGCCAGCAGCTTAGGAGGGGGTGGCAATCAGCCCCAGCATTTT. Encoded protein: CASSLGGGGNQPQHF.

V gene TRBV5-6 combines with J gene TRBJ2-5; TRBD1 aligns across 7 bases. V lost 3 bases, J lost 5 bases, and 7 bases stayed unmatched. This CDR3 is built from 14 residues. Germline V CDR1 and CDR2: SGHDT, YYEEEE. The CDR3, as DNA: TGTGCCAGCAGCTCGTGGGGCAGGGGGGAGACCCAGTACTTC. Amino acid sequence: CASSSWGRGETQYF.

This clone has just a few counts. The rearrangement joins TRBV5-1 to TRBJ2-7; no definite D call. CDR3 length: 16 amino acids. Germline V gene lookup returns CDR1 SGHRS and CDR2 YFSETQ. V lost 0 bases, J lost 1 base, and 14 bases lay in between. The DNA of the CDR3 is TGCGCCAGCAGCTTGGGCCTACAGACCCTTTCCTACGAGCAGTACTTC. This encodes CASSLGLQTLSYEQYF.

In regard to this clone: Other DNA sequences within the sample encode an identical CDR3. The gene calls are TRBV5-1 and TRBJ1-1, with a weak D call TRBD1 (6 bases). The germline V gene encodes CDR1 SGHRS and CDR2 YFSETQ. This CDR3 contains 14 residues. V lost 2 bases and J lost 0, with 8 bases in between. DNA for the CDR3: TGCGCCAGCAGCTTAACAGGGTTGAACACTGAAGCTTTCTTT. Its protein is CASSLTGLNTEAFF.

The CDR3 DNA reads as TGTGCCAGCAGTTCCTCGACTAGCGGGGCAGTTTACGAGCAGTACTTC. Translated, it gives CASSSSTSGAVYEQYF. J is TRBJ2-7 and V is TRBV6-5, with 11 bases fitting TRBD2. Germline CDR1 MNHEY, CDR2 SVGAGI. This CDR3 has 16 residues. The V gene end was trimmed by 4 bases and the J gene end by 4 bases; junction bases not matched to a gene: 9.

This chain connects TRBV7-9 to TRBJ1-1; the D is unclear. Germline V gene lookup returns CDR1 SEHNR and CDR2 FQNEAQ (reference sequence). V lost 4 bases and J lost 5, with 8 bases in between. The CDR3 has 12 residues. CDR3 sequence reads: CASSSGRTEAFF. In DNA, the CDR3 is TGTGCCAGCAGCTCAGGTAGGACTGAAGCTTTCTTT.

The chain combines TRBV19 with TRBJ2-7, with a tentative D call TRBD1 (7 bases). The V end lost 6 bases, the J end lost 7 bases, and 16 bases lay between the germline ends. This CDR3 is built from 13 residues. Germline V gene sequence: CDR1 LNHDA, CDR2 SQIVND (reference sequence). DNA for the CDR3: TGTGCCAGTAGCAGGGGGGATTCACAAGAGCAGTACTTC. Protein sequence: CASSRGDSQEQYF. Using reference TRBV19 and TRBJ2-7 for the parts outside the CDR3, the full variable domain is DGGITQSPKYLFRKEGQNVTLSCEQNLNHDAMYWYRQDPGQGLRLIYYSQIVNDFQKGDIAEGYSVSREKKESFPLTVTSAQKNPTAFYLCASSRGDSQEQYFGPGTRLTVT.

The CDR3 coding sequence is TGTGCCAGCAGCCCGGACAGCATCTCTGGGGCCAACGTCCTGACTTTC. This translates into CASSPDSISGANVLTF. The chain employs TRBV14 and TRBJ2-6; D is perhaps TRBD1 (6 bases). The CDR3 extends over 16 amino acids. Looked up from germline, CDR1 is SGHDN and CDR2 is FVKESK. V dropped 4 bases and J dropped 0 bases, with 10 bases sitting between them.

The CDR3 DNA sequence: TGTGCCAGCAGCTTAAACTACCCGAGCTCCTACAATGAGCAGTTCTTC. Protein: CASSLNYPSSYNEQFF. The V gene is TRBV7-3, the J gene TRBJ2-1; D ambiguous. The CDR3 is 16 residues long. Germline V gene sequence: CDR1 SGHTA, CDR2 FQGTGA. The V end lost 1 base, the J end lost 0 bases, and 10 bases lay between the germline ends.

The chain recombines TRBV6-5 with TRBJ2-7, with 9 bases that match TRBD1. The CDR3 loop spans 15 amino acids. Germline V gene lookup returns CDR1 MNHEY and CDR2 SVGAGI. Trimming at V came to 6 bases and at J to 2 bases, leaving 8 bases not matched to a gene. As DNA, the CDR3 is TGTGCCAGCAGAGTACAGGGGGCCCCGCCCTACGAGCAGTACTTC. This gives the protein CASRVQGAPPYEQYF.

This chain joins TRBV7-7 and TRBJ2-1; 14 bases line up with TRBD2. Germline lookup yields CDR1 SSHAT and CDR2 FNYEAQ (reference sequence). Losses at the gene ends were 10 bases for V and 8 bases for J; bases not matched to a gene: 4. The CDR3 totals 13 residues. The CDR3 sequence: CATGLAGGDEQFF. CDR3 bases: TGTGCCACTGGACTAGCGGGAGGCGATGAGCAGTTCTTC.

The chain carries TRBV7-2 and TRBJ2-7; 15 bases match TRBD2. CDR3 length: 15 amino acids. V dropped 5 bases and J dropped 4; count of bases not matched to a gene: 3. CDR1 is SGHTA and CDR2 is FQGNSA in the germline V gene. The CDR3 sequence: CASSTGLAGGYEQYF. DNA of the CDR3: TGTGCCAGCAGCACTGGACTAGCGGGAGGGTACGAGCAGTACTTC.

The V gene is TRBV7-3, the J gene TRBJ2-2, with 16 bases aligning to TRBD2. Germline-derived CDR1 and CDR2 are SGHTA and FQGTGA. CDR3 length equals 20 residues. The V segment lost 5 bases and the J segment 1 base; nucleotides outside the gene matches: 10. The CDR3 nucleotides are TGTGCCAGCAGCAAAACGGGACTAGCGGGAGGGGGCGTGAACACCGGGGAGCTGTTTTTT. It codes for CASSKTGLAGGGVNTGELFF.

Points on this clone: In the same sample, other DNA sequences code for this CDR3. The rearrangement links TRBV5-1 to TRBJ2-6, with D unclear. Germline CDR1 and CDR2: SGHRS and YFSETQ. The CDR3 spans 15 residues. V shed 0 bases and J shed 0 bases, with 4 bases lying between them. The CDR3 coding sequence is TGCGCCAGCAGCTTGGCCCTCTCTGGGGCCAACGTCCTGACTTTC. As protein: CASSLALSGANVLTF. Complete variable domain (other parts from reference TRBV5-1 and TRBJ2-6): KAGVTQTPRYLIKTRGQQVTLSCSPISGHRSVSWYQQTPGQGLQFLFEYFSETQRNKGNFPGRFSGRQFSNSRSEMNVSTLELGDSALYLCASSLALSGANVLTFGAGSRLTVL.

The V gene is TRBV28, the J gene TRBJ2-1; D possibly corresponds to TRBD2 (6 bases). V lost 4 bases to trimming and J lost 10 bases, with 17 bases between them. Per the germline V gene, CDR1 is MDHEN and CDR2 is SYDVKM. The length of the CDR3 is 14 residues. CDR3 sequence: CASSYPGLKLEQFF. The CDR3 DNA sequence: TGTGCCAGCAGTTATCCGGGACTCAAACTAGAGCAGTTCTTC.

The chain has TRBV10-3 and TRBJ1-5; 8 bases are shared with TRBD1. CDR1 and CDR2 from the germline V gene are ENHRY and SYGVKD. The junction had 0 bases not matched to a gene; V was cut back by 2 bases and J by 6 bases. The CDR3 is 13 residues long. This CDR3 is CAISETGGQPQHF. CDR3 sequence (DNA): TGTGCCATCAGTGAGACAGGGGGTCAGCCCCAGCATTTT.

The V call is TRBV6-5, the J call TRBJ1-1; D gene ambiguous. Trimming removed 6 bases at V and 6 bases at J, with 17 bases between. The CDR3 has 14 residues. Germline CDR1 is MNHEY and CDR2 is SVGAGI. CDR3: CASSYLYAGSEAFF. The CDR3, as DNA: TGTGCCAGCAGCTATCTTTATGCGGGTTCTGAAGCTTTCTTT.